Each of the 9 T cell receptor beta chains below was sequenced from the same sample in a study of siplizumab effects on memory and regulatory T cells. Sequencing was performed with immunoSEQ multiplex PCR; in TCRdb, only in-frame clones are kept and a portion is missing. The sample has under 85,000 clones, 88% seen once. Material: Tregs sorted from blood. The receptors derive from a human donor in good health.

The chain uses TRBV2 and TRBJ1-2; TRBD1 aligns across 7 bases. This CDR3 region has 14 residues. Trimming took 6 bases from V and 2 from J; bases not matched to a gene: 6. In germline, CDR1 is SNHLY, CDR2 FYNNEI. For the CDR3, the DNA is TGTGCCAGCAGCCTGGACAGGCTAAACTATGGCTACACCTTC. Its protein product is CASSLDRLNYGYTF.

In this sample, this clone turned up once. The V gene is TRBV29-1, the J gene TRBJ1-4; 9 nucleotides line up with TRBD1. J gave up 7 bases and V 1 base, and 13 bases lay outside the gene matches. In germline, CDR1 is SQVTM, CDR2 ANQGSEA. This CDR3 has 17 residues. CDR3 coding DNA: TGCAGCGTTGAAGTCTGGGGCACCGGGACAGGGACTGAAAAACTGTTTTTT. Amino acid sequence: CSVEVWGTGTGTEKLFF.

V and J are TRBV7-8 and TRBJ1-5; 10 bases align to TRBD1. After removal of 5 bases from V and 4 bases from J, the junction contained 5 bases not matched to a gene. Germline CDR1 reads SGHVS; CDR2 reads FQNEAQ. This CDR3 is 15 amino acids long. CDR3 region: CASSPPGQGNQPQHF. CDR3 nucleotides: TGTGCCAGCAGCCCCCCGGGACAGGGGAATCAGCCCCAGCATTTT.

The genes are TRBV7-9 and TRBJ2-6; 10 nucleotides line up with TRBD1. The germline gives CDR1 SEHNR, CDR2 FQNEAQ (reference sequence). V shed 5 bases and J 0 bases; nucleotides not matched to a gene: 4. This CDR3 contains 17 residues. The DNA for the CDR3 is TGTGCCAGCAGCGCGGGACAGGGGAACTCTGGGGCCAACGTCCTGACTTTC. Its translation: CASSAGQGNSGANVLTF.

This chain uses TRBV30 with TRBJ1-3; D is uncertain. The germline V and J ends were trimmed by 0 bases and 7 bases, with 7 bases remaining between them. The CDR3 runs 12 residues. The germline gives CDR1 GTSNPN, CDR2 SVGIG (reference sequence). CDR3 amino acids: CAWSVSDNTIYF. The DNA of the CDR3 is TGTGCCTGGAGTGTCTCGGACAACACCATATATTTT.

The V gene is TRBV6-1, the J gene TRBJ2-7, with D unclear. With 4 bases removed from V and 10 bases from J, the gap between germline ends came to 8 bases. The CDR3 is 10 amino acids. Germline V lookup: CDR1 MNHNS, CDR2 SASEGT. As DNA, the CDR3 is TGTGCCAGCAGTGTCGGTGTACAGTACTTC. Residues: CASSVGVQYF.

The chain uses TRBV5-1 and TRBJ2-5; D might be TRBD1 (6 bases). Per the germline V gene, CDR1 is SGHRS and CDR2 is YFSETQ. There are 17 residues in the CDR3. Trimming left V 0 bases short and J 3 bases short, with 18 bases between. The CDR3 coding sequence is TGCGCCAGCAGCTTGGCCGCAGGGACAATGTATGAAGAGACCCAGTACTTC. Translation gives CASSLAAGTMYEETQYF.

The CDR3 sequence: CASSIPGTVNEKLFF. For the CDR3, the DNA is TGTGCCAGTAGTATCCCCGGGACCGTAAATGAAAAACTGTTTTTT. The J gene is TRBJ1-4, the V gene TRBV19; D possibly corresponds to TRBD1 (5 bases). V was shortened by 3 bases and J by 5 bases, with 13 bases between the two germline ends. The CDR3 spans 15 residues. The V gene's germline CDR1 is LNHDA and CDR2 SQIVND (reference sequence).

V usage is TRBV28 and J usage is TRBJ2-7; TRBD2 might be the D (6 bases). Germline CDR1 and CDR2: MDHEN and SYDVKM. The CDR3 length is 15 residues. V dropped 6 bases and J dropped 0 bases, with 15 bases sitting between them. CDR3 amino acids: CASRRPGGSSYEQYF. CDR3 DNA sequence: TGTGCCAGCAGGCGTCCTGGGGGGAGCTCCTACGAGCAGTACTTC.